This is a list of T cell receptor beta chains from one sample in a study of cytomegalovirus exposure and HLA in healthy donors. Assay: immunoSEQ multiplex PCR; the TCRdb copy retains only in-frame clones and omits some. Of about 140,000 clones detected, around 9.6% appear once; the ten largest clones hold approximately 1.8%. Sequencing was carried out using PBMCs. Receptors were obtained from a male donor in good health and CMV-seronegative. The CDR3 runs from the conserved cysteine through the conserved F or W. Fields, in order: clone size, V gene, D gene, J gene, CDR3 protein, CDR3 DNA. D genes are given only for firm matches. Size is stated for part of the rows, as once, few or many counts, or as a class when the clone is expanded.

size: NA
V: TRBV15
D: TRBD1
J: TRBJ2-3
CDR3: CATSRDQGESTDTQYF
DNA: TGTGCCACCAGCAGAGATCAGGGGGAGAGCACAGATACGCAGTATTTT

size: NA
V: TRBV5-1
D: NA
J: TRBJ1-1
CDR3: CASSSQGGVNTEAFF
DNA: TGCGCCAGCAGCTCCCAGGGAGGGGTGAACACTGAAGCTTTCTTT

size: NA
V: TRBV28
D: NA
J: TRBJ1-2
CDR3: CASNAGTPYGYTF
DNA: TGTGCCAGCAATGCCGGGACTCCCTATGGCTACACCTTC

size: NA
V: TRBV7-9
D: TRBD2
J: TRBJ2-3
CDR3: CASSSGTSGTSTDTQYF
DNA: TGTGCCAGCAGCTCCGGGACTAGCGGGACTAGCACAGATACGCAGTATTTT

size: few
V: TRBV27
D: NA
J: TRBJ2-7
CDR3: CASSSLDRAYEQYF
DNA: TGTGCCAGCAGTTCGCTGGACAGAGCCTACGAGCAGTACTTC

size: NA
V: TRBV5-5
D: TRBD1
J: TRBJ1-4
CDR3: CASSSTPGQTLEKLFF
DNA: TGTGCCAGCAGTTCAACTCCGGGACAGACCCTAGAAAAACTGTTTTTT

size: NA
V: TRBV9
D: NA
J: TRBJ2-2
CDR3: CASSVVKWGDANTGELFF
DNA: TGTGCCAGCAGCGTAGTTAAATGGGGGGACGCGAACACCGGGGAGCTGTTTTTT

size: NA
V: TRBV6-5
D: TRBD1
J: TRBJ2-1
CDR3: CASSYTTDRANEQFF
DNA: TGTGCCAGCAGTTACACTACTGACAGGGCTAATGAGCAGTTCTTC

size: NA
V: TRBV5-4
D: NA
J: TRBJ1-6
CDR3: CASSLVGVSDNSPLHF
DNA: TGTGCCAGCAGCTTAGTCGGGGTATCCGATAATTCACCCCTCCACTTT

size: NA
V: TRBV20-1
D: TRBD1
J: TRBJ2-7
CDR3: CSGGQPYEQYF
DNA: TGCAGTGGGGGACAGCCCTACGAGCAGTACTTC

size: NA
V: TRBV29-1
D: NA
J: TRBJ1-1
CDR3: CSPSKGEAEAFF
DNA: TGCAGCCCGAGTAAAGGCGAGGCTGAAGCTTTCTTT

size: few
V: TRBV6-6
D: NA
J: TRBJ2-7
CDR3: CASSFPDSSYEQYF
DNA: TGTGCCAGCAGTTTTCCGGACAGCTCCTACGAGCAGTACTTC

size: NA
V: TRBV10-3
D: NA
J: TRBJ1-2
CDR3: CAISVDKGDSGYTF
DNA: TGTGCCATCAGTGTGGACAAGGGCGATAGTGGCTACACCTTC

size: few
V: TRBV6-4
D: NA
J: TRBJ1-1
CDR3: CASSLDRFAEAFF
DNA: TGTGCCAGCAGTCTCGACAGGTTCGCTGAAGCTTTCTTT

size: NA
V: TRBV19
D: TRBD2
J: TRBJ2-1
CDR3: CASSMGTSGYNEQFF
DNA: TGTGCCAGTAGTATGGGAACTAGCGGCTACAATGAGCAGTTCTTC

size: NA
V: TRBV5-5
D: TRBD2
J: TRBJ2-3
CDR3: CASRRVGGADTQYF
DNA: TGTGCCAGCAGACGAGTCGGGGGGGCAGATACGCAGTATTTT

size: few
V: TRBV5-4
D: TRBD1
J: TRBJ1-2
CDR3: CASSLVGQGPSNYGYTF
DNA: TGTGCCAGCAGCTTGGTAGGACAGGGGCCATCTAACTATGGCTACACCTTC

size: few
V: TRBV18
D: TRBD1
J: TRBJ1-5
CDR3: CASYGDSDQPQHF
DNA: TGTGCCAGCTATGGGGACAGTGATCAGCCCCAGCATTTT

size: few
V: TRBV25-1
D: NA
J: TRBJ1-5
CDR3: CASSEGGDLNQPQHF
DNA: TGTGCCAGCAGTGAAGGAGGGGACCTCAATCAGCCCCAGCATTTT

size: few
V: TRBV5-6
D: NA
J: TRBJ2-1
CDR3: CASSLEAGSYNEQFF
DNA: TGTGCCAGCAGCTTGGAGGCGGGAAGCTACAATGAGCAGTTCTTC

size: few
V: TRBV13
D: TRBD2
J: TRBJ2-7
CDR3: CASSWTGLAGLSYEQYF
DNA: TGTGCCAGCAGCTGGACGGGACTAGCGGGGCTATCCTACGAGCAGTACTTC

size: NA
V: TRBV7-9
D: TRBD1
J: TRBJ1-6
CDR3: CASSPTGTGNNSPLHF
DNA: TGTGCCAGCAGCCCGACCGGGACAGGGAATAATTCACCCCTCCACTTT

size: few
V: TRBV9
D: NA
J: TRBJ1-2
CDR3: CASSVDQGNYGYTF
DNA: TGTGCCAGCAGCGTAGACCAGGGTAATTATGGCTACACCTTC

size: few
V: TRBV9
D: NA
J: TRBJ1-1
CDR3: CASSLSSDRMNTEAFF
DNA: TGTGCCAGCAGCCTTTCAAGTGACAGGATGAACACTGAAGCTTTCTTT

size: few
V: TRBV5-1
D: TRBD1
J: TRBJ2-7
CDR3: CASRRDSYEQYF
DNA: TGCGCCAGCAGAAGGGACAGTTACGAGCAGTACTTC

size: NA
V: TRBV13
D: NA
J: TRBJ2-7
CDR3: CASSLGGAGRVSEQYF
DNA: TGTGCCAGCAGCTTAGGGGGGGCTGGCAGGGTTAGCGAGCAGTACTTC

size: NA
V: TRBV10-3
D: TRBD1
J: TRBJ1-5
CDR3: CAIGQGLYSNQPQHF
DNA: TGTGCCATAGGACAGGGGCTTTATAGCAATCAGCCCCAGCATTTT

size: few
V: TRBV5-1
D: NA
J: TRBJ2-3
CDR3: CASSRGRSSEDTQYF
DNA: TGCGCCAGCAGTCGTGGTCGCAGTTCCGAAGATACGCAGTATTTT

size: NA
V: TRBV5-1
D: NA
J: TRBJ2-5
CDR3: CASSSPGAETQYF
DNA: TGCGCCAGCAGCTCGCCAGGGGCAGAGACCCAGTACTTC

size: NA
V: TRBV2
D: TRBD1
J: TRBJ1-5
CDR3: CASKGQTYQPQHF
DNA: TGTGCCAGCAAGGGACAGACTTATCAGCCCCAGCATTTT

size: few
V: TRBV2
D: NA
J: TRBJ1-1
CDR3: CASSEAGMGAFF
DNA: TGTGCCAGCAGTGAGGCGGGGATGGGAGCTTTCTTT

size: NA
V: TRBV6-6
D: NA
J: TRBJ1-3
CDR3: CASSRGHHRSGNTIYF
DNA: TGTGCCAGCAGTAGGGGACACCATCGCTCGGGAAACACCATATATTTT

size: few
V: TRBV6-5
D: NA
J: TRBJ2-3
CDR3: CASSPWKRHTQYF
DNA: TGTGCCAGCAGCCCCTGGAAGCGCCATACGCAGTATTTT

size: NA
V: TRBV7-2
D: NA
J: TRBJ2-3
CDR3: CASSFLDGGDTQYF
DNA: TGTGCCAGCAGCTTCCTCGACGGGGGAGATACGCAGTATTTT

size: once
V: TRBV27
D: TRBD1
J: TRBJ2-5
CDR3: CASSLGPSTGAETQYF
DNA: TGTGCCAGCAGTTTGGGGCCTTCAACAGGGGCGGAGACCCAGTACTTC

size: NA
V: TRBV7-9
D: TRBD1
J: TRBJ1-1
CDR3: CASSLDEGQWNTEAFF
DNA: TGTGCCAGCAGCTTAGATGAGGGACAGTGGAACACTGAAGCTTTCTTT

size: few
V: TRBV30
D: NA
J: TRBJ1-5
CDR3: CAWRREGGPQHF
DNA: TGTGCCTGGCGACGGGAAGGCGGGCCCCAGCATTTT

size: NA
V: TRBV2
D: NA
J: TRBJ1-1
CDR3: CASRVLGEEDTEAFF
DNA: TGTGCCAGCAGGGTTTTAGGGGAGGAGGACACTGAAGCTTTCTTT

size: NA
V: TRBV5-6
D: NA
J: TRBJ1-1
CDR3: CASKSGNTEAFF
DNA: TGTGCCAGCAAATCCGGGAACACTGAAGCTTTCTTT

size: few
V: TRBV19
D: NA
J: TRBJ1-2
CDR3: CASSLGARAGNTF
DNA: TGTGCCAGTTCCCTGGGGGCCAGGGCTGGGAACACCTTC

size: NA
V: TRBV6-5
D: NA
J: TRBJ1-2
CDR3: CASSSLPGTNYGYTF
DNA: TGTGCCAGCAGTTCTCTCCCGGGGACTAACTATGGCTACACCTTC

size: NA
V: TRBV6-4
D: NA
J: TRBJ2-5
CDR3: CASSHLQGREETQYF
DNA: TGTGCCAGCAGCCACTTACAGGGAAGGGAAGAGACCCAGTACTTC

size: NA
V: TRBV9
D: TRBD1
J: TRBJ2-7
CDR3: CASSPQGDSPYEQYF
DNA: TGTGCCAGCAGCCCCCAAGGGGACAGTCCTTACGAGCAGTACTTC

size: NA
V: TRBV7-9
D: TRBD1
J: TRBJ2-1
CDR3: CASSPTGGSYNEQFF
DNA: TGTGCCAGCAGCCCGACAGGGGGTAGCTACAATGAGCAGTTCTTC